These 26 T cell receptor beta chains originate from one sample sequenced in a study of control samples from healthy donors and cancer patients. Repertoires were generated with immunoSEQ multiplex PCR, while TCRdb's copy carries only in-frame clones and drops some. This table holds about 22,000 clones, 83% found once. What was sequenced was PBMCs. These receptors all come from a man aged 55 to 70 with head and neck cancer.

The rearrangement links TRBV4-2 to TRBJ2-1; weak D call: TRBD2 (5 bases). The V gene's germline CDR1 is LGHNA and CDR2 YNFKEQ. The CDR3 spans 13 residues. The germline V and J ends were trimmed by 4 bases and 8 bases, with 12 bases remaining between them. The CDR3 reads CASSLRVSDEQFF. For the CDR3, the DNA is TGTGCCAGCAGCCTGAGGGTTAGCGATGAGCAGTTCTTC.

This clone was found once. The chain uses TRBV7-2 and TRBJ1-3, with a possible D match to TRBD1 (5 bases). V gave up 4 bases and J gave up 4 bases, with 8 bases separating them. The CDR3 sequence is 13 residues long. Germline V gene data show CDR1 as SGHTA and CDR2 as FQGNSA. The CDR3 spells CASSSGGGNTIYF. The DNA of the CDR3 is TGTGCCAGCAGCTCTGGGGGGGGAAACACCATATATTTT.

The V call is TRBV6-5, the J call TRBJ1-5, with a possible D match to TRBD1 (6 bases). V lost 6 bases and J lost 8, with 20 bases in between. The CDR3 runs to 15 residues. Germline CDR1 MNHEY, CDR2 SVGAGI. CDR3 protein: CASSGDKRRLKPQHF. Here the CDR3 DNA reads TGTGCCAGCAGCGGGGACAAAAGGAGGCTAAAGCCCCAGCATTTT.

In nucleotides, the CDR3 is TGCAGCGCTTCCGAGAATAGCAATCAGCCCCAGCATTTT. It codes for CSASENSNQPQHF. The chain combines TRBV29-1 with TRBJ1-5, with D unclear. Germline V lookup: CDR1 SQVTM, CDR2 ANQGSEA. This CDR3 is built from 13 residues. Trimming stripped 7 bases from V and 0 bases from J, with 10 bases between.

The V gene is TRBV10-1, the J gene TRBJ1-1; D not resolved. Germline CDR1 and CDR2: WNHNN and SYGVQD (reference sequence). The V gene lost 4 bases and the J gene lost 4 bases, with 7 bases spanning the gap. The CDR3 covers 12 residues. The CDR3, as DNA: TGCGCCAGCAGTGGTCGGGTCACTGAAGCTTTCTTT. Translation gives CASSGRVTEAFF.

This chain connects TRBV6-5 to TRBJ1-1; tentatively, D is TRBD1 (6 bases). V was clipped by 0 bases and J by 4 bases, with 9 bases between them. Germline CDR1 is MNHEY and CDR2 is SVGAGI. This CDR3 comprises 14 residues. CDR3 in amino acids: CASSYSRGGTEAFF. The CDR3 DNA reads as TGTGCCAGCAGTTACTCGAGAGGGGGCACTGAAGCTTTCTTT.

This CDR3 is CSVQIGLSGNTIYF. CDR3 coding DNA: TGCAGCGTTCAAATAGGGCTCTCTGGAAACACCATATATTTT. The V gene is TRBV29-1, the J gene TRBJ1-3; no clear D. Deletions cut 5 bases from V and 0 bases from J, with 11 bases between. The V gene's germline CDR1 is SQVTM and CDR2 ANQGSEA. The CDR3 has 14 amino acids.

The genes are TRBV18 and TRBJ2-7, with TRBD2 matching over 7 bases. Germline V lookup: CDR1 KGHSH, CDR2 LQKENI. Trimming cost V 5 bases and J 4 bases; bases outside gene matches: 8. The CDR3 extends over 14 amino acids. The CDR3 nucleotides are TGTGCCAGCTCAAAAGCGGGGAATGGGTACGAGCAGTACTTC. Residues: CASSKAGNGYEQYF.

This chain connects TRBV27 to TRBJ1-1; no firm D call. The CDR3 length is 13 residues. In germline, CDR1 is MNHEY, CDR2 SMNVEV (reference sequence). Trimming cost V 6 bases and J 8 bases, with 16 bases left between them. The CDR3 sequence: CASRVSRATEAFF. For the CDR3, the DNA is TGTGCCAGCAGGGTCAGTCGGGCCACGGAAGCTTTCTTT.

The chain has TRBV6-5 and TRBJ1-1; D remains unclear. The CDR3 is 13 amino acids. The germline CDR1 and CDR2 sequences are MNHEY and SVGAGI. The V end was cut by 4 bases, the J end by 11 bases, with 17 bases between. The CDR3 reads CASSLSVRGVAFF. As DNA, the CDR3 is TGTGCCAGCAGTTTGTCGGTACGGGGTGTTGCTTTCTTT.

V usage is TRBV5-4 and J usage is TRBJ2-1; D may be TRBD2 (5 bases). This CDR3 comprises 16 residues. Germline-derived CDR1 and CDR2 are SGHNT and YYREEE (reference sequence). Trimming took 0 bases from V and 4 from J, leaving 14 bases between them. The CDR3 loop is CASSLESGRRYNEQFF. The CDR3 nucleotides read TGTGCCAGCAGCTTGGAAAGCGGCAGGAGATACAATGAGCAGTTCTTC.

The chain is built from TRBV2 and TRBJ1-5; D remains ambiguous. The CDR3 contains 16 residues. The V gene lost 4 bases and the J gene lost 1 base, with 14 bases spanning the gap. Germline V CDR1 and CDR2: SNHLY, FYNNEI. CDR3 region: CASSGWTGGSNQPQHF. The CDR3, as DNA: TGTGCCAGCAGTGGGTGGACGGGTGGGAGCAATCAGCCCCAGCATTTT.

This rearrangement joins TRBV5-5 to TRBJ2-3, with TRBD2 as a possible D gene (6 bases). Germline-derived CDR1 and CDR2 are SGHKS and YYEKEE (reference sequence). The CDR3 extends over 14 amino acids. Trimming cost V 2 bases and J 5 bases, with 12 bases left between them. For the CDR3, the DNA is TGTGCCAGCAGCTTAGTCGGGAGCGGAGATACGCAGTATTTT. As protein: CASSLVGSGDTQYF. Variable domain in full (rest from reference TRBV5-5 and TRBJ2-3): DAGVTQSPTHLIKTRGQQVTLRCSPISGHKSVSWYQQVLGQGPQFIFQYYEKEERGRGNFPDRFSARQFPNYSSELNVNALLLGDSALYLCASSLVGSGDTQYFGPGTRLTVL.

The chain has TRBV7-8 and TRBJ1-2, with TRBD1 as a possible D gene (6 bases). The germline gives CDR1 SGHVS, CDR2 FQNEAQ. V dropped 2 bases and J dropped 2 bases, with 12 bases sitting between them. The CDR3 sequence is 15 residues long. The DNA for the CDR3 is TGTGCCAGCAGCTTATTAGGGGGGACCAACTATGGCTACACCTTC. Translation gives CASSLLGGTNYGYTF.

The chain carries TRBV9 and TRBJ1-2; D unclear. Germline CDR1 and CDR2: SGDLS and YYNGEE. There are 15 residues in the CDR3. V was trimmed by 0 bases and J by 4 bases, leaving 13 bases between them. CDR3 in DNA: TGTGCCAGCAGCGTAGCTGGCTCCTCTCCCTATGGCTACACCTTC. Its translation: CASSVAGSSPYGYTF.

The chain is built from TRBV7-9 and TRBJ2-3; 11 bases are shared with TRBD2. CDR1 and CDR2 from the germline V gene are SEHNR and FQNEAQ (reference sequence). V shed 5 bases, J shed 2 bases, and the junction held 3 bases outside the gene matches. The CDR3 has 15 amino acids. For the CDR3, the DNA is TGTGCCAGCAGCAAGACTAGCGGGAACACAGATACGCAGTATTTT. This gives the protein CASSKTSGNTDTQYF. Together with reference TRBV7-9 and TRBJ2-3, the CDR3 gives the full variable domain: DTGVSQNPRHKITKRGQNVTFRCDPISEHNRLYWYRQTLGQGPEFLTYFQNEAQLEKSRLLSDRFSAERPKGSFSTLEIQRTEQGDSAMYLCASSKTSGNTDTQYFGPGTRLTVL.

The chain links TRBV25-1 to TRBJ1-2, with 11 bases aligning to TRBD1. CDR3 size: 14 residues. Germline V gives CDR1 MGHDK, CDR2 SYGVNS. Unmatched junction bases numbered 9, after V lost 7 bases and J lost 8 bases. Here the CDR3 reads CASKGQGAVLGYTF. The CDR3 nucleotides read TGTGCCAGCAAAGGACAGGGGGCCGTTTTGGGCTACACCTTC.

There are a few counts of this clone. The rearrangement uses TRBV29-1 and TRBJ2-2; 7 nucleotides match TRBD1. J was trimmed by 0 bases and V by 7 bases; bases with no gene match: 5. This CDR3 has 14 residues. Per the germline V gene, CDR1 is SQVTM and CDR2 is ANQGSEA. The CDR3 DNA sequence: TGCAGCGCTGGACAGGACTCGAACACCGGGGAGCTGTTTTTT. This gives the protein CSAGQDSNTGELFF.

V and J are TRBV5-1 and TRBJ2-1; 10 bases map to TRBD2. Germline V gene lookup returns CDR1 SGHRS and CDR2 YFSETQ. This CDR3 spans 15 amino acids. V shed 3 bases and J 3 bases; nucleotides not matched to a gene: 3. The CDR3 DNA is TGCGCCAGCAGCTCGACTAGCGGGTACTACAATGAGCAGTTCTTC. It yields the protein CASSSTSGYYNEQFF.

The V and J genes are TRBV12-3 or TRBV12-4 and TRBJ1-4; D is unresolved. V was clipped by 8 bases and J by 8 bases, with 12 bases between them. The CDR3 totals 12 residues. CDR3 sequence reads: CASADLGEKLFF. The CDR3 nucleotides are TGTGCCAGCGCTGACCTGGGGGAAAAACTGTTTTTT.

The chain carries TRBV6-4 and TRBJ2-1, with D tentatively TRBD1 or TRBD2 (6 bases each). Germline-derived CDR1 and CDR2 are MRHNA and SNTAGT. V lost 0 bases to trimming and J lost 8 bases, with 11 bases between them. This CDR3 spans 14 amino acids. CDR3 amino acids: CASSDSQGGDEQFF. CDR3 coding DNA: TGTGCCAGCAGTGACTCACAGGGCGGGGATGAGCAGTTCTTC.

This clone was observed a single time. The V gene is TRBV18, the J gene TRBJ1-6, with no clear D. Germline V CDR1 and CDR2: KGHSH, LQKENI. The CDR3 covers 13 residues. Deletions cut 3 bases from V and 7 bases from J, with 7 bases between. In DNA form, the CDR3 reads TGTGCCAGCTCACCGATAGAAAATTCACCCCTCCACTTT. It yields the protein CASSPIENSPLHF. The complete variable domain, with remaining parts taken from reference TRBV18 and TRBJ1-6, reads NAGVMQNPRHLVRRRGQEARLRCSPMKGHSHVYWYRQLPEEGLKFMVYLQKENIIDESGMPKERFSAEFPKEGPSILRIQQVVRGDSAAYFCASSPIENSPLHFGNGTRLTVT.

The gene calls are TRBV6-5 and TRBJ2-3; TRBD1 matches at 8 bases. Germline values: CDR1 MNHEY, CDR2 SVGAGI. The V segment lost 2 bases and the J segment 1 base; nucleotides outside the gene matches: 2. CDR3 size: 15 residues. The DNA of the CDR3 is TGTGCCAGCAGTTACGAGGGACAGGGCACAGATACGCAGTATTTT. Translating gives CASSYEGQGTDTQYF.

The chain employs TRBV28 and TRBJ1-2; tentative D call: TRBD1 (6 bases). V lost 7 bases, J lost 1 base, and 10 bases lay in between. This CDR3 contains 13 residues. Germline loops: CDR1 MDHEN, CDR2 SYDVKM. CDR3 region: CASNTGLNYGYTF. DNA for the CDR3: TGTGCCAGCAATACAGGGCTTAACTATGGCTACACCTTC.

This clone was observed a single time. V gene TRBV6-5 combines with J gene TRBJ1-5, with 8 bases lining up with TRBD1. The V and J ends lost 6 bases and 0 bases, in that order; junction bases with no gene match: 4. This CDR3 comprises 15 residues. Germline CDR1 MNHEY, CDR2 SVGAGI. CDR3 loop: CASRETGDSNQPQHF. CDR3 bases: TGTGCCAGCAGAGAGACAGGGGATAGCAATCAGCCCCAGCATTTT.

The CDR3 DNA reads TGTGCCAGCAGCCCAAGTGATACTAGCACAGATACGCAGTATTTT. Its translation: CASSPSDTSTDTQYF. V gene TRBV9 combines with J gene TRBJ2-3; D not resolved. CDR3 size: 15 residues. The V end lost 4 bases, the J end lost 0 bases, and 12 bases lay between the germline ends. The germline gives CDR1 SGDLS, CDR2 YYNGEE.